This T cell receptor (beta chain) was captured in a study of cytomegalovirus exposure and HLA in healthy donors. Study-level results: The number of N-insertions in an Asian-associated ancestry cluster was reportedly below the approximately 700-donor mean in a later analysis.

With regard to this clone: Its antigen is unknown.

Both 60 Vbeta primers and 13 Jbeta primers went into the PCR. TCRdb keeps only in-frame clones here, not all; method: immunoSEQ multiplex PCR. The sample includes about 200,000 clones, over 65% seen only once; the top ten take 0.098%. The CDR3 is 14 amino acids. Looked up from germline, CDR1 is SGDLS and CDR2 is YYNGEE. The V gene lost 1 base and the J gene lost 0 bases, with 5 bases spanning the gap. Material for sequencing was PBMCs. V is TRBV9 and J is TRBJ1-3, with D uncertain. This receptor was identified in a boy younger than 10 in good health and CMV-seronegative. CDR3 amino acids: CASSVLSSGNTIYF. The DNA for the CDR3 is TGTGCCAGCAGCGTACTCAGCTCTGGAAACACCATATATTTT.